The 12 T cell receptor beta chains below all came from one sample that was sequenced in a study of shared clonotypes between healthy human individuals (dated by TCRdb to about 2020). Libraries were prepared through the immunoSEQ multiplex PCR assay. TCRdb limited this immuneACCESS table to in-frame rearrangements with V and J called. A share of clones is missing; checked studies link under half to unresolved V genes, and the rest is unexplained. The sample table contains some 900,000 clones; only one count was recorded for 70% to 85% of them. Around 1.4% of the sample is taken by the ten largest. Specimen: memory CD4+ T cells sorted from blood. The cell subset or site tag for this specimen amounts to: CD45RA-negative fraction. The receptors were sampled from a man aged 18 to 29 in good health.

The chain is built from TRBV7-9 and TRBJ2-6, with a tentative D call TRBD1 (5 bases). The ends were cut back, 1 base at V and 4 bases at J, with 11 bases in the middle. Per the germline V gene, CDR1 is SEHNR and CDR2 is FQNEAQ (reference sequence). This CDR3 spans 16 amino acids. The CDR3 spells CASSLGSPGGANVLTF. The CDR3, as DNA: TGTGCCAGCAGCTTAGGGAGCCCAGGGGGGGCCAACGTCCTGACTTTC.

The chain joins TRBV2 to TRBJ2-1; D is perhaps TRBD1 (6 bases). CDR1 is SNHLY, CDR2 FYNNEI, per germline. The CDR3 sequence is 12 residues long. V was shortened by 5 bases and J by 12 bases, with 14 bases between the two germline ends. CDR3 amino acids: CASSIQGTGQFF. The DNA for the CDR3 is TGTGCCAGCAGTATACAGGGAACCGGGCAGTTCTTC.

The rearrangement links TRBV2 to TRBJ2-3; D ambiguous. The CDR3 has 13 amino acids. The V and J ends lost 4 bases and 2 bases respectively, with 7 bases between them. Germline V lookup: CDR1 SNHLY, CDR2 FYNNEI. The DNA of the CDR3 is TGTGCCAGCAGTGGCGCAGTCACAGATACGCAGTATTTT. Amino acid sequence: CASSGAVTDTQYF.

The V call is TRBV7-9, the J call TRBJ2-7, with 11 bases fitting TRBD1. The germline V gene has CDR1 SEHNR and CDR2 FQNEAQ (reference sequence). V shed 1 base and J 8 bases; nucleotides not matched to a gene: 4. CDR3 size: 14 residues. The chain's CDR3 is CASSLELDRGQQYF. The CDR3 region has the DNA TGTGCCAGCAGCTTAGAGCTGGACAGGGGGCAGCAGTACTTC.

The CDR3 reads CATSRELTGSTEAFF. The DNA of the CDR3 is TGTGCCACCAGCAGAGAACTAACAGGGAGCACTGAAGCTTTCTTT. V gene TRBV15 combines with J gene TRBJ1-1; D is perhaps TRBD1 (6 bases). The CDR3 is made up of 15 amino acids. Germline CDR1 is LNHNV and CDR2 is YYDKDF (reference sequence). The V and J ends lost 0 bases and 4 bases respectively, with 12 bases between them. The entire variable domain, with the rest obtained from reference TRBV15 and TRBJ1-1, is as follows: DAMVIQNPRYQVTQFGKPVTLSCSQTLNHNVMYWYQQKSSQAPKLLFHYYDKDFNNEADTPDNFQSRRPNTSFCFLDIRSPGLGDTAMYLCATSRELTGSTEAFFGQGTRLTVV.

This clone was seen ten or more times. This rearrangement joins TRBV10-3 to TRBJ1-1; D gene ambiguous. Per the germline V gene, CDR1 is ENHRY and CDR2 is SYGVKD. V dropped 0 bases and J dropped 4 bases, with 9 bases sitting between them. The CDR3 spans 14 residues. This CDR3 reads CAISESEGGTEAFF. The CDR3 DNA reads as TGTGCCATCAGTGAGTCGGAGGGAGGCACTGAAGCTTTCTTT.

The V call is TRBV4-3, the J call TRBJ2-2; 8 nucleotides line up with TRBD2. Unmatched junction bases numbered 3, after V lost 1 base and J lost 2 bases. The CDR3 sequence is 16 residues long. CDR1 and CDR2 (germline): LGHNA, YSLEER. This CDR3 reads CASSQVTSGNTGELFF. The DNA of the CDR3 is TGCGCCAGCAGCCAAGTAACTAGCGGTAACACCGGGGAGCTGTTTTTT.

The sample holds many counts of this clone. The genes are TRBV9 and TRBJ2-2; the D is unclear. Trimming stripped 9 bases from V and 4 bases from J, with 13 bases between. Germline CDR1 is SGDLS and CDR2 is YYNGEE. This CDR3 spans 13 amino acids. The CDR3 here is CAILPLRTGELFF. The CDR3 DNA reads TGTGCCATCTTACCTCTTCGCACCGGGGAGCTGTTTTTT.

This clone was counted between two and nine times. A much larger clone lies a single base off, so this may be a read error. This sample includes further DNA sequences coding for the same CDR3. J is TRBJ1-5 and V is TRBV19, with a possible D match to TRBD1 (6 bases). From germline, CDR1 is LNHDA and CDR2 SQIVND (reference sequence). Trimming removed 1 base at V and 0 bases at J, with 7 bases between. The CDR3 spans 15 residues. The CDR3 sequence is CASSIGTVSNQPQHF. The DNA of the CDR3 is TGTGCCAGTAGTATAGGGACAGTTAGCAATCAGCCCCAGCATTTT.

The chain carries TRBV6-5 and TRBJ2-7, with a tentative D call TRBD2 (6 bases). V shed 7 bases and J shed 6 bases, with 16 bases lying between them. The CDR3 has 13 amino acids. The germline gives CDR1 MNHEY, CDR2 SVGAGI. In nucleotides, the CDR3 is TGTGCCAGCACCACGGGAGCGCTCAGCGAGCAGTACTTC. Translation: CASTTGALSEQYF.

The chain carries TRBV6-4 and TRBJ1-6; no definite D call. CDR3 length: 13 amino acids. V lost 8 bases to trimming and J lost 7 bases, with 12 bases between them. Germline CDR1 MRHNA, CDR2 SNTAGT. CDR3 protein: CASSSEENSPLHF. As DNA, the CDR3 is TGTGCCAGCTCCTCGGAGGAAAATTCACCCCTCCACTTT.

The chain employs TRBV29-1 and TRBJ2-3, with 10 bases lining up with TRBD1. Germline V gene data show CDR1 as SQVTM and CDR2 as ANQGSEA. This CDR3 region has 15 residues. V lost 4 bases and J lost 2; bases outside the gene matches: 6. CDR3 region: CSVGGGQGHTDTQYF. The CDR3 DNA follows: TGCAGCGTTGGAGGGGGACAGGGGCACACAGATACGCAGTATTTT.